These 5 T cell receptor beta chains were sequenced from one sample in a study of tumor and adjacent non-tumor tissue in lung cancer. The template was RNA from unsorted bulk tissue. More than 3 cm separated this lung sample from the edge of the tumor. A modified ARM-PCR protocol with three rounds of nested PCR amplified TCRbeta. MiXCR, applied by TCRdb to the multiplex PCR reads, yields one record per CDR3 protein. Of more than 55,000 distinct CDR3 sequences in the sample, 75% to 85% were seen once. The sequencing sample was made of distant non-tumor lung tissue. The receptors stem from a man aged 55 to 70 with non-small cell lung cancer.

This clonotype has a count of ten or more. The V and J genes are TRBV6-6 and TRBJ1-5, with D unclear. Germline V gives CDR1 MNHNY, CDR2 SVGAGI (reference sequence). The CDR3 covers 13 residues. Trimming removed 4 bases at V and 7 bases at J, with 11 bases between. Here the CDR3 reads CASSWSENQPQHF. The CDR3 bases are TGTGCCAGCAGTTGGTCCGAAAACCAGCCCCAGCATTTT.

This clonotype was found many times. The V gene is TRBV4-2, the J gene TRBJ1-1, with D perhaps TRBD1 (5 bases). The germline V gene encodes CDR1 LGHNA and CDR2 YNFKEQ. The CDR3 extends over 15 amino acids. Trimming pared 5 bases from V and 1 base from J, leaving 14 bases between. The CDR3 region is CASSIANGGNTEAFF. The DNA of the CDR3 is TGTGCCAGCAGCATCGCTAACGGGGGGAACACTGAAGCTTTCTTT.

V gene TRBV2 combines with J gene TRBJ1-6, with D unclear. From germline, CDR1 is SNHLY and CDR2 FYNNEI. Trimming took 7 bases from V and 8 from J, leaving 18 bases between them. This CDR3 has 15 residues. The CDR3 DNA sequence: TGTGCCAGCACCGAAGCGTCCCTGGGCGATTCACCCCTCCACTTT. Its protein is CASTEASLGDSPLHF. Full variable domain (outside the CDR3, taken from reference TRBV2 and TRBJ1-6): EPEVTQTPSHQVTQMGQEVILRCVPISNHLYFYWYRQILGQKVEFLVSFYNNEISEKSEIFDDQFSVERPDGSNFTLKIRSTKLEDSAMYFCASTEASLGDSPLHFGNGTRLTVT.

A word on this clonotype: Relative to the germline gene, one junction end is altered; a read error may explain this. The V and J genes are TRBV4-1 and TRBJ1-1; D may be TRBD1 (6 bases). The germline CDR1 and CDR2 sequences are MGHRA and YSYEKL. The CDR3 is 12 amino acids. The CDR3 sequence is CVSSQQGFEAFF. CDR3 coding DNA: TGCGTCAGCAGCCAACAGGGATTTGAAGCTTTCTTC.

Concerning this clonotype: No conserved phenylalanine or tryptophan ends this CDR3, so it is likely a read error. The V call is TRBV20-1, the J call TRBJ2-1; D possibly corresponds to TRBD2 (6 bases). Germline V lookup: CDR1 DFQATT, CDR2 SNEGSKA (reference sequence). CDR3 length equals 15 residues. CDR3 nucleotides: TGCGGTGCTAGGTTAGCCGGGGGAGTCTCAAATGAGCAGTTCATC. This sequence encodes CGARLAGGVSNEQFI.